This T cell receptor (beta chain) is from a study of Ad26.COV2.S vaccination and SARS-CoV-2 variants. Treatment defined: approximately 18 received Ad26.COV2.S at low or high dose, single or two shots; several received placebo; per-sample allocation not given. All samples were drawn on day 63, counting from the first vaccine or placebo injection. Boston hosted the donor, who was an adult aged 18-55 years. Sequencing used immunoSEQ multiplex PCR; TCRdb keeps in-frame clones, though not all of them. The sample lists over 300,000 clones, 83% occurring once. This clone was observed a few times. The antigen is not known. General study points: TCR breadth and depth analyses may have underestimated total T cell responses.

V was cut by 0 bases and J by 3 bases, with 12 bases left in between. The germline gives CDR1 LGHNA, CDR2 YNFKEQ. This CDR3 has 15 residues. Sequenced here: peripheral blood, sampled in a trial of Ad26.COV2.S vaccine versus placebo. The chain is built from TRBV4-2 and TRBJ2-7; no clear D gene. The clonotype comes from a person aged 18-65 years who received the Ad26.COV2.S COVID-19 vaccine or a placebo. In DNA, the CDR3 is TGTGCCAGCAGCCAAGAATCCGGAAGAAACTACGAGCAGTACTTC. This gives the protein CASSQESGRNYEQYF.